The next 24 T cell receptor beta chains were all read from a single sample in a study of blood T cell repertoires in COVID-19. Only in-frame clones appear in the TCRdb table, and some are missing; sequencing was by immunoSEQ multiplex PCR. The sample yields 450,000 to 500,000 clones, roughly 90% seen once. The sample taken for sequencing was PBMCs or T cells enriched from blood (not recorded which). These TCRs come from a woman under 30 who had recovered from COVID-19.

The rearrangement joins TRBV25-1 to TRBJ2-7, with a tentative D call TRBD1 (6 bases). V dropped 3 bases and J dropped 7 bases, with 16 bases sitting between them. The length of the CDR3 is 14 residues. The V gene's germline CDR1 is MGHDK and CDR2 SYGVNS. This CDR3 reads CASSDSLTGQEQYF. For the CDR3, the DNA is TGTGCCAGCAGTGACTCCCTGACAGGTCAGGAGCAGTACTTC.

CDR3 bases: TGTGCCAGCAGCTTGGGGGGCCGAGAGACCCAGTACTTC. The encoded protein is CASSLGGRETQYF. The rearrangement joins TRBV5-8 to TRBJ2-5, with D perhaps TRBD1 (5 bases). The V end was cut by 0 bases, the J end by 4 bases, with 7 bases between. Germline CDR1 and CDR2: SGHTS and YDEGEE. This CDR3 contains 13 residues.

The genes are TRBV25-1 and TRBJ2-3, with D possibly TRBD1 on 5 matching bases. The germline V and J ends were trimmed by 3 bases and 3 bases, with 13 bases remaining between them. CDR3 size: 15 residues. From germline, CDR1 is MGHDK and CDR2 SYGVNS. DNA for the CDR3: TGTGCCAGCAGTGATTTCAGGGAAGCGACAGATACGCAGTATTTT. This sequence encodes CASSDFREATDTQYF.

The V and J genes are TRBV9 and TRBJ2-5; TRBD1 aligns across 12 bases. CDR3 length: 17 amino acids. The V gene's germline CDR1 is SGDLS and CDR2 YYNGEE. After removal of 0 bases from V and 3 bases from J, the junction contained 6 bases not matched to a gene. The CDR3 coding sequence is TGTGCCAGCAGCGTAGGCGGGGGGACAGGGGGCGAAGAGACCCAGTACTTC. This encodes CASSVGGGTGGEETQYF.

The chain employs TRBV12-3 or TRBV12-4 and TRBJ2-5, with 7 nucleotides matching TRBD1. V lost 5 bases and J lost 3; bases outside the gene matches: 3. This CDR3 has 13 amino acids. The CDR3 sequence: CASSPTGKETQYF. In DNA, the CDR3 is TGTGCCAGCAGTCCGACAGGGAAAGAGACCCAGTACTTC.

The chain combines TRBV2 with TRBJ1-2; D is possibly TRBD1 (6 bases). The CDR3 consists of 15 residues. Per the germline V gene, CDR1 is SNHLY and CDR2 is FYNNEI. Trimming took 0 bases from V and 7 from J, leaving 15 bases between them. This CDR3 reads CASSEAFGGVGGYTF. DNA for the CDR3: TGTGCCAGCAGTGAAGCGTTTGGGGGCGTGGGTGGCTACACCTTC.

The chain employs TRBV24-1 and TRBJ1-2; TRBD1 aligns across 10 bases. The CDR3 consists of 14 residues. CDR1 and CDR2 from the germline V gene are KGHDR and SFDVKD. Unmatched junction bases numbered 2, after V lost 4 bases and J lost 4 bases. The CDR3 protein is CATSDGDRGYGYTF. The CDR3 bases are TGTGCCACCAGTGACGGGGACAGGGGCTATGGCTACACCTTC.

The rearrangement joins TRBV25-1 to TRBJ2-7, with D possibly TRBD2 on 5 matching bases. The length of the CDR3 is 14 residues. Germline assignment: CDR1 MGHDK and CDR2 SYGVNS. V was trimmed by 2 bases and J by 0 bases, leaving 8 bases between them. The CDR3, as DNA: TGTGCCAGCAGTGAAGTTGGGAGCTCCTACGAGCAGTACTTC. Amino acids: CASSEVGSSYEQYF.

Concerning this clone itself: The same CDR3 arises from other DNA sequences in this sample as well. V is TRBV18 and J is TRBJ1-2; D is uncertain. The V end lost 0 bases, the J end lost 4 bases, and 9 bases lay between the germline ends. The germline V gene has CDR1 KGHSH and CDR2 LQKENI. The CDR3 is made up of 14 amino acids. The CDR3 bases are TGTGCCAGCTCACCACCGACGGGGAGCTATGGCTACACCTTC. Translating it yields CASSPPTGSYGYTF.

V usage is TRBV29-1 and J usage is TRBJ1-1; 9 positions match TRBD1. CDR1 and CDR2 (germline): SQVTM, ANQGSEA. There are 15 residues in the CDR3. V was pared by 3 bases and J by 0 bases, with 5 bases of the junction left unmatched. CDR3 nucleotides: TGCAGCGTTGACGGGACAGGGAACCTGAACACTGAAGCTTTCTTT. Its translation: CSVDGTGNLNTEAFF.

The count of this clone is one. V and J are TRBV24-1 and TRBJ2-1, with 8 bases aligning to TRBD2. The CDR3 is 15 residues long. The V gene end was trimmed by 6 bases and the J gene end by 3 bases; junction bases not matched to a gene: 6. Germline V gene data show CDR1 as KGHDR and CDR2 as SFDVKD. CDR3 coding DNA: TGTGCCACCAGTCCATCCACTAGCGGCTACAATGAGCAGTTCTTC. Translation: CATSPSTSGYNEQFF.

This clone has just a few counts. The V and J genes are TRBV2 and TRBJ2-1; 7 bases match TRBD2. Trimming removed 4 bases from V and 7 bases from J; junction bases left unmatched: 10. This CDR3 comprises 15 residues. Germline V gene sequence: CDR1 SNHLY, CDR2 FYNNEI. The CDR3 is CASSVRAGMRNEQFF. The CDR3 nucleotides read TGTGCCAGCAGTGTAAGAGCGGGGATGAGGAATGAGCAGTTCTTC.

The chain employs TRBV12-3 or TRBV12-4 and TRBJ1-1; TRBD1 is a possible D gene (6 bases). This CDR3 spans 13 amino acids. Trimming took 0 bases from V and 8 from J, leaving 10 bases between them. Written as DNA, the CDR3 is TGTGCCAGCAGTTTAGCCCGGACAGCGGAAGCTTTCTTT. Its translation: CASSLARTAEAFF.

This chain uses TRBV10-2 with TRBJ2-7; 9 bases align to TRBD2. This CDR3 region has 14 residues. From germline, CDR1 is WSHSY and CDR2 SAAADI. V lost 5 bases and J lost 2; bases outside the gene matches: 4. CDR3 amino acids: CASSPLAGTYEQYF. In DNA form, the CDR3 reads TGCGCCAGCAGTCCCCTAGCGGGGACCTACGAGCAGTACTTC.

This chain links TRBV10-2 with TRBJ1-1, with D possibly being TRBD1 (5 bases). The V and J ends lost 3 bases and 0 bases respectively, with 11 bases between them. Germline CDR1 and CDR2: WSHSY and SAAADI. This CDR3 has 15 amino acids. CDR3 bases: TGCGCCAGCAGTGACCCGGGACTTTTGAACACTGAAGCTTTCTTT. This translates into CASSDPGLLNTEAFF.

V is TRBV7-2 and J is TRBJ1-5; 7 bases align to TRBD1. Germline assignment: CDR1 SGHTA and CDR2 FQGNSA. CDR3 size: 17 residues. V trimming: 5 bases; J trimming: 3 bases; junction bases outside the gene matches: 13. The CDR3 DNA reads as TGTGCCAGCAGCCTTACAGGGGTCGTAGTGTCCAATCAGCCCCAGCATTTT. Its protein is CASSLTGVVVSNQPQHF.

This clone was detected once. V usage is TRBV6-5 and J usage is TRBJ2-2, with 12 nucleotides matching TRBD2. CDR3 length: 15 amino acids. With V trimmed by 6 bases and J by 6 bases, 5 bases remained unmatched. The germline V gene has CDR1 MNHEY and CDR2 SVGAGI. The DNA of the CDR3 is TGTGCCAGCAGCAGACCTAGCGGGGGGGCCGGGGAGCTGTTTTTT. Residues: CASSRPSGGAGELFF.

The chain employs TRBV2 and TRBJ1-2; a weak D match, TRBD1 (5 bases). Trimming removed 7 bases from V and 3 bases from J, with 12 bases in between. Germline V CDR1 and CDR2: SNHLY, FYNNEI. The CDR3 has 13 amino acids. The CDR3 DNA reads TGTGCCAGCACCCTGGACACTGACTATGGCTACACCTTC. The encoded protein is CASTLDTDYGYTF.

This rearrangement joins TRBV6-5 to TRBJ1-6; possibly TRBD1 for D (5 bases). Germline V gives CDR1 MNHEY, CDR2 SVGAGI. V was clipped by 2 bases and J by 5 bases, with 13 bases between them. This CDR3 comprises 16 residues. As DNA, the CDR3 is TGTGCCAGCAGTTACGGGAGGGGCGCGAATAATTCACCCCTCCACTTT. Its protein is CASSYGRGANNSPLHF.

This rearrangement joins TRBV2 to TRBJ2-5, with a possible D match to TRBD1 (6 bases). The CDR3 length is 12 residues. Germline-derived CDR1 and CDR2 are SNHLY and FYNNEI. V lost 4 bases and J 7 bases, leaving 10 bases between the germline ends. The CDR3 DNA sequence: TGTGCCAGCAGTGGGGGGCCCTGGACCCAGTACTTC. Protein: CASSGGPWTQYF.

V is TRBV20-1 and J is TRBJ2-5, with 8 bases aligning to TRBD1. Germline values: CDR1 DFQATT, CDR2 SNEGSKA (reference sequence). The V gene end was trimmed by 3 bases and the J gene end by 4 bases; junction bases not matched to a gene: 4. CDR3 length: 13 amino acids. The CDR3 coding sequence is TGCAGTGCTAGTTCGACAGGGGTAGAGACCCAGTACTTC. This encodes CSASSTGVETQYF.

This sequence joins TRBV6-5 and TRBJ1-1, with D perhaps matching TRBD1 (6 bases). The ends were cut back, 5 bases at V and 3 bases at J, with 10 bases in the middle. Germline values: CDR1 MNHEY, CDR2 SVGAGI. The CDR3 spans 13 residues. CDR3 amino acids: CASSRDIYTEAFF. CDR3 bases: TGTGCCAGCAGTCGGGACATTTACACTGAAGCTTTCTTT.

The rearrangement uses TRBV7-3 and TRBJ2-1; TRBD2 matches at 7 bases. The ends lost 5 bases at V and 3 bases at J; junction bases unmatched: 7. The germline CDR1 and CDR2 sequences are SGHTA and FQGTGA. The CDR3 has 15 amino acids. Written as DNA, the CDR3 is TGTGCCAGCAGCGAAAGCGGGGCTAACTACAATGAGCAGTTCTTC. Amino acids: CASSESGANYNEQFF.

The chain recombines TRBV12-5 with TRBJ1-1, with 11 bases identical to TRBD1. The CDR3 covers 14 residues. The germline V gene encodes CDR1 LGHNT and CDR2 FRNRAP. Losses at the gene ends were 6 bases for V and 10 bases for J; bases not matched to a gene: 10. For the CDR3, the DNA is TGTGCTAGTGGCTCGGGACAGGGGGTAGGACGAGCTTTCTTT. This encodes CASGSGQGVGRAFF. Full variable domain (outside the CDR3, taken from reference TRBV12-5 and TRBJ1-1): DARVTQTPRHKVTEMGQEVTMRCQPILGHNTVFWYRQTMMQGLELLAYFRNRAPLDDSGMPKDRFSAEMPDATLATLKIQPSEPRDSAVYFCASGSGQGVGRAFFGQGTRLTVV.